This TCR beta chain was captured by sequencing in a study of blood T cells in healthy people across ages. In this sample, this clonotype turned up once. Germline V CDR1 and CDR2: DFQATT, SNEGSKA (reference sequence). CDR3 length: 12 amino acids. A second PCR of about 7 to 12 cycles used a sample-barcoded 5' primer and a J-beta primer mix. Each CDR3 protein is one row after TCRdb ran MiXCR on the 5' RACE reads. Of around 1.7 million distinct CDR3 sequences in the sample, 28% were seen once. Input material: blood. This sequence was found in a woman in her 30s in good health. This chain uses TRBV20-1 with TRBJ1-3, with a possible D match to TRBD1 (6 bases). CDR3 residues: CRGADSGNTIYF. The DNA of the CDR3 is TGCAGGGGGGCGGACTCTGGAAACACCATATATTTT.